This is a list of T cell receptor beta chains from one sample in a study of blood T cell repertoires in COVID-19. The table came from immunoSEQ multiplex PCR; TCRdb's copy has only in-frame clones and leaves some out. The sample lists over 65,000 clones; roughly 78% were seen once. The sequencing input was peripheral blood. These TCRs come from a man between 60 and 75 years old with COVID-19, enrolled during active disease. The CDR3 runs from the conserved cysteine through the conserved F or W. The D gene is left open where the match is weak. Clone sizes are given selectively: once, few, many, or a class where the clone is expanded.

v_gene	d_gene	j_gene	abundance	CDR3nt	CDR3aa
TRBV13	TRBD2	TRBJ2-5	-	TGTGCCAGCAGCTTCGGAACGGGCGGGAGAGGCGAGACCCAGTACTTC	CASSFGTGGRGETQYF
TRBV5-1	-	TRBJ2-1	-	TGCGCCAGCAGCTTCTTTGGCGGAGACAATGAGCAGTTCTTC	CASSFFGGDNEQFF
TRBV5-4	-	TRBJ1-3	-	TGTGCCAGCAGCGTATCCAGGGCCCCCTCTGGAAACACCATATATTTT	CASSVSRAPSGNTIYF
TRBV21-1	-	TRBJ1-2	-	TGTGCCAGCAGCAAAAAAATGAGACTCGGCTATGGCTACACCTTC	CASSKKMRLGYGYTF
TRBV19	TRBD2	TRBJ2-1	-	TGTGCCAGTAGTATTTACCCGGGACTAGCTTCTGAGCAGTTCTTC	CASSIYPGLASEQFF
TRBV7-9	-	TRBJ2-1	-	TGTGCCAGCCCCGTAGCCGATGAGCAGTTCTTC	CASPVADEQFF
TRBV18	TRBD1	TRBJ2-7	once	TGTGCCAGCTCCCCGACAGGGGGTGATGGGTACGAGCAGTACTTC	CASSPTGGDGYEQYF
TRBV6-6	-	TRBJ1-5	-	TGTGCCAGCCGGGGAGATAGCAATCAGCCCCAGCATTTT	CASRGDSNQPQHF
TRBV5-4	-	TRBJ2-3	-	TGTGCCAGCAGCACGATGGGCGCAGATACGCAGTATTTT	CASSTMGADTQYF
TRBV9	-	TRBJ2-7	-	TGTGCCAGCAGCGACGGTGCTGCCGGCTACGAGCAGTACTTC	CASSDGAAGYEQYF
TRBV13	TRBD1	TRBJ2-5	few	TGTGCCAGCAGTCCAACGGTGGACAGGGAGCATGAGACCCAGTACTTC	CASSPTVDREHETQYF